Sequencing of this T cell receptor beta chain was carried out in a study of T cells in Graves' hyperthyroidism and ophthalmopathy. Study-wide results and caveats: Blood also carried most thyroid clonotypes expanded above 0.001. The model's output predicted ophthalmopathy at a median of 6.5 months prior to onset.

Amplified TCR beta CDR3 regions came from RNA transcripts. First-round RT-PCR of the TCR CDR3 relied on the HTBI primer set. TCRdb analysed the multiplex PCR reads with MiXCR anew, one entry per CDR3 protein. The table has about 260,000 distinct CDR3 sequences, 22% seen once. There are 13 residues in the CDR3. The germline gives CDR1 WNHNN, CDR2 SYGVQD (reference sequence). Trimming stripped 4 bases from V and 4 bases from J, with 11 bases between. Patients with uncontrolled infections, other autoimmune diseases, pregnancy or lactation were excluded. In its sample, this clonotype was seen a few times. The antigen is not known.

Material: blood. The chain uses TRBV10-1 and TRBJ2-7; perhaps TRBD1 as D (6 bases). The sequence came from a young man with Graves' ophthalmopathy. The CDR3 loop reads CASSATGNYEQYF. CDR3 DNA: TGCGCCAGCAGTGCGACAGGAAATTACGAGCAGTACTTC.